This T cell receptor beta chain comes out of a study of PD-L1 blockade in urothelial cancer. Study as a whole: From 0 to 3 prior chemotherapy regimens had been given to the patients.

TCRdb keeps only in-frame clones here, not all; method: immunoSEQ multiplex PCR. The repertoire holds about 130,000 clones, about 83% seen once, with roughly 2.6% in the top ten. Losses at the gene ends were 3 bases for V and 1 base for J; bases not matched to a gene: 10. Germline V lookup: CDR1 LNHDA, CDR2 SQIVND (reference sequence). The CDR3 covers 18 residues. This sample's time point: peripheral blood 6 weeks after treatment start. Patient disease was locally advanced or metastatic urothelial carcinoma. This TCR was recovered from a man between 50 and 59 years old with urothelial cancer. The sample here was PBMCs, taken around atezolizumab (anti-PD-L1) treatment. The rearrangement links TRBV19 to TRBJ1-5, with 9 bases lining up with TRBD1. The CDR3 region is CASSMMRQGGRSNQPQHF. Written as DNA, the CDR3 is TGTGCCAGTAGTATGATGAGACAGGGGGGGAGAAGCAATCAGCCCCAGCATTTT.